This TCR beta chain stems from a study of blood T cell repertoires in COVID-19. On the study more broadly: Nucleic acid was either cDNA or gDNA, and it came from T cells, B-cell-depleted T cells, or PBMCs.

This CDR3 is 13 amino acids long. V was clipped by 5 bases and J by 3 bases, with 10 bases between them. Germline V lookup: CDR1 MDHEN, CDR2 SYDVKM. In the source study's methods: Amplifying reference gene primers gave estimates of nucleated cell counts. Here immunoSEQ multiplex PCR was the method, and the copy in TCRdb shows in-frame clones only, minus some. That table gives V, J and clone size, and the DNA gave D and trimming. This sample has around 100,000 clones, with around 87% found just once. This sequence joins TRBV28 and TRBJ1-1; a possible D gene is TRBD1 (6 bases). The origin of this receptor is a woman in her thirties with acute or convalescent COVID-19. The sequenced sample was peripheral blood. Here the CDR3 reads CASSGGADTEAFF. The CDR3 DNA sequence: TGTGCCAGCAGTGGGGGGGCGGACACTGAAGCTTTCTTT.